This entry describes one T cell receptor beta chain. Trimming removed 0 bases from V and 3 bases from J, with 12 bases in between. CDR3 length equals 15 residues. The germline gives CDR1 SGDLS, CDR2 YYNGEE. These data belong to a study of blood T cell repertoires in COVID-19. Study overall: The origin of the acute and convalescent COVID-19 samples was the United States, Italy and Spain.

In the study's own analysis: Amplifying reference gene primers gave estimates of nucleated cell counts. Measured with immunoSEQ multiplex PCR; TCRdb has only the in-frame clones, and not every one. That table furnishes V, J and clone size, whereas the DNA furnished D and trimming. In the table there are fewer than 250,000 clones, about four fifths of which are singletons. The sample consisted of peripheral blood. The clonotype originates from a middle-aged woman with active or convalescent COVID-19. This sequence joins TRBV9 and TRBJ1-2, with D perhaps TRBD1 (5 bases). The chain's CDR3 is CASSVDWTNYYGYTF. DNA for the CDR3: TGTGCCAGCAGCGTAGATTGGACAAATTACTATGGCTACACCTTC. Using reference TRBV9 and TRBJ1-2 for the parts outside the CDR3, the full variable domain is DSGVTQTPKHLITATGQRVTLRCSPRSGDLSVYWYQQSLDQGLQFLIQYYNGEERAKGNILERFSAQQFPDLHSELNLSSLELGDSALYFCASSVDWTNYYGYTFGSGTRLTVV.